These T cell receptor beta chains were read from a single sample in a study of blood T cell repertoires in COVID-19. Profiling relied on immunoSEQ multiplex PCR, and the TCRdb table lists in-frame clones only, not all of them. Of over 65,000 clones in the sample, 86% were seen once. The sample taken for sequencing was peripheral blood. The receptors come from a man aged 45-65 years with active or convalescent COVID-19. CDR3s include the opening cysteine and the closing phenylalanine or tryptophan. A D gene is named only where the DNA matches it firmly. Size values are once, few and many counts, or a class for expanded clones, and some rows have none.

j_call: TRBJ1-5
clone_size: .
v_call: TRBV7-6
d_call: TRBD1
cdr3_nt: TGTGCCAGCAGCAACCGACAGGGGGGCAATCAGCCCCAGCATTTT
cdr3_aa: CASSNRQGGNQPQHF

j_call: TRBJ1-1
clone_size: few
v_call: TRBV28
d_call: .
cdr3_nt: TGTGCCAGCAGCCGCGACAGGACCACTGAAGCTTTCTTT
cdr3_aa: CASSRDRTTEAFF

j_call: TRBJ2-5
clone_size: few
v_call: TRBV6-5
d_call: TRBD1
cdr3_nt: TGTGCCAGCAGTTTCGGGACAGAGCAAGAGACCCAGTACTTC
cdr3_aa: CASSFGTEQETQYF

j_call: TRBJ2-5
clone_size: few
v_call: TRBV24-1
d_call: TRBD1
cdr3_nt: TGTGCCACCAGTGACCCACAGGGGGGTTTAGAGACCCAGTACTTC
cdr3_aa: CATSDPQGGLETQYF

j_call: TRBJ1-1
clone_size: .
v_call: TRBV5-6
d_call: TRBD1
cdr3_nt: TGTGCCAGCAGCTCAACCGGGACAGGGGTGGGTGAAGCTTTCTTT
cdr3_aa: CASSSTGTGVGEAFF

j_call: TRBJ1-5
clone_size: .
v_call: TRBV28
d_call: .
cdr3_nt: TGTGCCAGCAGTTTGCGGATTCAGCCCCAGCATTTT
cdr3_aa: CASSLRIQPQHF

j_call: TRBJ1-2
clone_size: .
v_call: TRBV11-2
d_call: TRBD1
cdr3_nt: TGTGCCAGCAGCTTAGATGGTTATCGGGTCGGGACAGGCGTCTATGGCTACACCTTC
cdr3_aa: CASSLDGYRVGTGVYGYTF

j_call: TRBJ2-1
clone_size: .
v_call: TRBV5-4
d_call: TRBD2
cdr3_nt: TGTGCCAGCAGCTTGGATGGGGGGACTAGTCTGGGCAATGAGCAGTTCTTC
cdr3_aa: CASSLDGGTSLGNEQFF

j_call: TRBJ1-2
clone_size: once
v_call: TRBV9
d_call: TRBD1
cdr3_nt: TGTGCCAGCAGGGGGGGACAGGGCGGCGGCTACACCTTC
cdr3_aa: CASRGGQGGGYTF

j_call: TRBJ1-1
clone_size: .
v_call: TRBV4-3
d_call: .
cdr3_nt: TGCGCCAGCAGCCGGAATTACGGGGGGGGCGAAGCTTTCTTT
cdr3_aa: CASSRNYGGGEAFF

j_call: TRBJ1-3
clone_size: many
v_call: TRBV3-1/TRBV3-2
d_call: TRBD1
cdr3_nt: TGTGCCAGCAGCCAGGACAGGGGGAGCTCTGGAAACACCATATATTTT
cdr3_aa: CASSQDRGSSGNTIYF

j_call: TRBJ1-1
clone_size: .
v_call: TRBV30
d_call: .
cdr3_nt: TGTGCCTGGAGTGTACTAGGGCGGGTAACGACTGAAGCTTTCTTT
cdr3_aa: CAWSVLGRVTTEAFF

j_call: TRBJ1-1
clone_size: .
v_call: TRBV10-3
d_call: .
cdr3_nt: TGTGCCATCAGTGAGTCGAGCGAGTTCGAAGCTTTCTTT
cdr3_aa: CAISESSEFEAFF

j_call: TRBJ2-1
clone_size: once
v_call: TRBV10-3
d_call: TRBD1
cdr3_nt: TGTGCCATCAGAGGGACAGGGGGCTGGGGCGAGCAGTTCTTC
cdr3_aa: CAIRGTGGWGEQFF

j_call: TRBJ1-5
clone_size: few
v_call: TRBV10-3
d_call: .
cdr3_nt: TGTGCCATCAGTGAGATTGGAGGGAATCAGCCCCAGCATTTT
cdr3_aa: CAISEIGGNQPQHF

j_call: TRBJ1-4
clone_size: .
v_call: TRBV12-3/TRBV12-4
d_call: .
cdr3_nt: TGTGCCAGCAGTTTAGAGGGAGGTGGAAAACTGTTTTTT
cdr3_aa: CASSLEGGGKLFF

j_call: TRBJ1-6
clone_size: once
v_call: TRBV6-4
d_call: TRBD1
cdr3_nt: TGTGCCAGCAGCGGGACAGTTTTCTCACCCCTCCACTTT
cdr3_aa: CASSGTVFSPLHF

j_call: TRBJ2-7
clone_size: .
v_call: TRBV18
d_call: .
cdr3_nt: TGTGCCAGCTCACGAGACAGGAGCTCCTACGAGCAGTACTTC
cdr3_aa: CASSRDRSSYEQYF